The rows below give T cell receptor beta chains drawn from one sample of a study of T cells after yellow fever vaccination. Each CDR3 protein gets one entry after TCRdb re-called the 5' RACE reads with MiXCR. The sample holds about 230,000 distinct CDR3 sequences, approximately 6.3% seen once. The sample consisted of CD4+ T cells sorted from PBMCs, taken on the day of the yellow fever booster vaccination. These receptors were obtained from a man aged 30 to 45 who received the YFV17D yellow fever vaccine. The CDR3 runs from the conserved cysteine through the conserved F or W. D genes are given only for firm matches. Size tells how often a clone was seen (once, few, many) or the class of an expanded clone, and some rows leave it out.

clone size: few; V gene: TRBV6-5; D gene: TRBD1; J gene: TRBJ2-7; CDR3 protein: CASSYSGQGAREQYF
clone size: few; V gene: TRBV12-3/TRBV12-4; D gene: TRBD1; J gene: TRBJ2-1; CDR3 protein: CASSWDRESEQFF
clone size: NA; V gene: TRBV28; D gene: TRBD2; J gene: TRBJ2-5; CDR3 protein: CASIRAGAETQYF
clone size: many; V gene: TRBV5-1; D gene: NA; J gene: TRBJ2-7; CDR3 protein: CASSLVGFYEQYF
clone size: NA; V gene: TRBV5-5; D gene: NA; J gene: TRBJ2-6; CDR3 protein: CASSLSVPNVLTF
clone size: few; V gene: TRBV12-5; D gene: TRBD1; J gene: TRBJ1-3; CDR3 protein: CASGLVYGTADTIYF
clone size: many; V gene: TRBV5-1; D gene: NA; J gene: TRBJ2-1; CDR3 protein: CASSLEPRRTNEQFF
clone size: few; V gene: TRBV20-1; D gene: NA; J gene: TRBJ1-2; CDR3 protein: CSAKLYGYTF
clone size: NA; V gene: TRBV10-3; D gene: TRBD2; J gene: TRBJ2-1; CDR3 protein: CATKRETLTGEQFF
clone size: NA; V gene: TRBV5-1; D gene: TRBD1; J gene: TRBJ1-6; CDR3 protein: CASSLGVRGTGASPLHF
clone size: few; V gene: TRBV10-2; D gene: TRBD2; J gene: TRBJ2-1; CDR3 protein: CASSEELAGAFF
clone size: many; V gene: TRBV11-2; D gene: TRBD2; J gene: TRBJ2-1; CDR3 protein: CASRPLAGGNEQFF
clone size: NA; V gene: TRBV20-1; D gene: NA; J gene: TRBJ2-1; CDR3 protein: CSARVPPLAYEQFF
clone size: many; V gene: TRBV18; D gene: NA; J gene: TRBJ1-5; CDR3 protein: CASSPLDSNQPQHF
clone size: NA; V gene: TRBV6-5; D gene: NA; J gene: TRBJ2-3; CDR3 protein: CASSYIGATDTQYF
clone size: NA; V gene: TRBV29-1; D gene: NA; J gene: TRBJ1-1; CDR3 protein: CSAGGGAEAFF
clone size: NA; V gene: TRBV11-2; D gene: TRBD2; J gene: TRBJ2-1; CDR3 protein: CASSPPGAREGPEQFF
clone size: NA; V gene: TRBV6-5; D gene: NA; J gene: TRBJ1-1; CDR3 protein: CARSYSSSAGTEAFF
clone size: NA; V gene: TRBV20-1; D gene: NA; J gene: TRBJ2-7; CDR3 protein: CSASRLASSYEQYF
clone size: NA; V gene: TRBV7-2; D gene: NA; J gene: TRBJ2-1; CDR3 protein: CVSSLVEASSYNEQFF
clone size: many; V gene: TRBV27; D gene: NA; J gene: TRBJ2-7; CDR3 protein: CASTRNFRPPLEQYF
clone size: NA; V gene: TRBV20-1; D gene: TRBD2; J gene: TRBJ2-7; CDR3 protein: CSAAPGTSVSYEQYF
clone size: many; V gene: TRBV24-1; D gene: TRBD1; J gene: TRBJ2-3; CDR3 protein: CATSDPGQGGTDTQYF
clone size: NA; V gene: TRBV27; D gene: NA; J gene: TRBJ2-1; CDR3 protein: CASSLSPRSSSYNEQFF
clone size: few; V gene: TRBV11-2; D gene: NA; J gene: TRBJ2-7; CDR3 protein: CASSFSSAPYEQYF
clone size: NA; V gene: TRBV7-8; D gene: TRBD2; J gene: TRBJ2-5; CDR3 protein: CASRASAGGRETQYF
clone size: few; V gene: TRBV19; D gene: NA; J gene: TRBJ2-7; CDR3 protein: CASSIDQRGSYEQYF
clone size: few; V gene: TRBV29-1; D gene: NA; J gene: TRBJ2-3; CDR3 protein: CSVEKTSTDTQYF
clone size: NA; V gene: TRBV20-1; D gene: NA; J gene: TRBJ2-5; CDR3 protein: CSARDRAEQETQYF
clone size: few; V gene: TRBV5-4; D gene: TRBD1; J gene: TRBJ2-5; CDR3 protein: CAARQGAGGETQYF
clone size: many; V gene: TRBV15; D gene: TRBD1; J gene: TRBJ2-2; CDR3 protein: CATHRTGVGGELFF
clone size: NA; V gene: TRBV9; D gene: NA; J gene: TRBJ2-1; CDR3 protein: CASSVVGDPQRNEQFF
clone size: few; V gene: TRBV4-3; D gene: TRBD2; J gene: TRBJ2-2; CDR3 protein: CASSHPAGGALKTGELFF
clone size: few; V gene: TRBV2; D gene: NA; J gene: TRBJ2-5; CDR3 protein: CATNPSGAGHETQYF
clone size: few; V gene: TRBV5-1; D gene: TRBD1; J gene: TRBJ1-6; CDR3 protein: CASRGDRGPSPLHF
clone size: NA; V gene: TRBV7-2; D gene: NA; J gene: TRBJ1-5; CDR3 protein: CASSLWENQPQHF
clone size: few; V gene: TRBV29-1; D gene: NA; J gene: TRBJ1-3; CDR3 protein: CSVGGGRDSGNTIYF
clone size: many; V gene: TRBV5-1; D gene: NA; J gene: TRBJ2-7; CDR3 protein: CASSLGGKGTYEQYF
clone size: many; V gene: TRBV24-1; D gene: TRBD2; J gene: TRBJ2-1; CDR3 protein: CATSDPGGAGGTSSYNEQFF
clone size: many; V gene: TRBV25-1; D gene: NA; J gene: TRBJ1-1; CDR3 protein: CASSPPTLGNTEAFF
clone size: few; V gene: TRBV7-9; D gene: TRBD1; J gene: TRBJ1-4; CDR3 protein: CASTRQGDEKLFF
clone size: NA; V gene: TRBV10-3; D gene: TRBD2; J gene: TRBJ2-1; CDR3 protein: CAISELGLAGENNEQFF
clone size: few; V gene: TRBV4-2; D gene: TRBD2; J gene: TRBJ2-1; CDR3 protein: CASSQDILAGGDEQFF
clone size: many; V gene: TRBV20-1; D gene: NA; J gene: TRBJ2-1; CDR3 protein: CSAHHTDEQFF
clone size: few; V gene: TRBV12-3/TRBV12-4; D gene: TRBD2; J gene: TRBJ2-6; CDR3 protein: CASSPSGSSGANVLTF